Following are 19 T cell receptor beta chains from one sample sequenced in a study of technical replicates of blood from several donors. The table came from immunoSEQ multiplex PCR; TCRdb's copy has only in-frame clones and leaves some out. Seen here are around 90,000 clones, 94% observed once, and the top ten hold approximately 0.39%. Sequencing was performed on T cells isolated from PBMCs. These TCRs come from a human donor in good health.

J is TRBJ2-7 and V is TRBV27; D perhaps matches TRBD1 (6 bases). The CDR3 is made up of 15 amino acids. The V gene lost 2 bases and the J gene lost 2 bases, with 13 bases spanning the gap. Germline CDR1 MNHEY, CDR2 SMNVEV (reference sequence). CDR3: CASSLNLGGTYEQYF. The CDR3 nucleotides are TGTGCCAGCAGTTTAAACCTAGGGGGAACCTACGAGCAGTACTTC.

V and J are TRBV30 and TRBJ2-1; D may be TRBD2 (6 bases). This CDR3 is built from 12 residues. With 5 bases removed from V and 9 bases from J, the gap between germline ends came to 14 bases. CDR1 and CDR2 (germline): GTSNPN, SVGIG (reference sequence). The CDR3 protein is CAWAGLPAEQFF. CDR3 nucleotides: TGTGCCTGGGCGGGACTCCCGGCTGAGCAGTTCTTC.

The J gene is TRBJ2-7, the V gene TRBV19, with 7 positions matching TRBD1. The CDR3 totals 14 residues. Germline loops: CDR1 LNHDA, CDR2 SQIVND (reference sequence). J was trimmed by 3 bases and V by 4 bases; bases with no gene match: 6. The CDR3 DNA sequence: TGTGCCAGTAGTAACCGGGACAGAGGCTACGAGCAGTACTTC. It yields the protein CASSNRDRGYEQYF.

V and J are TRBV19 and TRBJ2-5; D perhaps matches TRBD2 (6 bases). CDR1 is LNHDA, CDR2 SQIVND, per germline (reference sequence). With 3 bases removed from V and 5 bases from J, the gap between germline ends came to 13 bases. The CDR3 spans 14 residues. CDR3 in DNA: TGTGCCAGTAGTATGGTAGCGGCCCTGGAGACCCAGTACTTC. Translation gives CASSMVAALETQYF.

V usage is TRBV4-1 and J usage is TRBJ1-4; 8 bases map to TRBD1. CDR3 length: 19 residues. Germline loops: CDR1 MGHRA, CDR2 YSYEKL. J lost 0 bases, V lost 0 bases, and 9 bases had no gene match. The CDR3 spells CASSQELNRGRATNEKLFF. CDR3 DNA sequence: TGCGCCAGCAGCCAAGAACTTAACAGGGGGAGGGCAACTAATGAAAAACTGTTTTTT.

The CDR3 here is CASSQERQVYGNQPQHF. DNA for the CDR3: TGCGCCAGCAGCCAAGAACGTCAGGTCTACGGCAATCAGCCCCAGCATTTT. This rearrangement joins TRBV4-1 to TRBJ1-5; no definite D call. Germline CDR1 reads MGHRA; CDR2 reads YSYEKL. CDR3 length: 17 amino acids. Trimming left V 0 bases short and J 2 bases short, with 14 bases between.

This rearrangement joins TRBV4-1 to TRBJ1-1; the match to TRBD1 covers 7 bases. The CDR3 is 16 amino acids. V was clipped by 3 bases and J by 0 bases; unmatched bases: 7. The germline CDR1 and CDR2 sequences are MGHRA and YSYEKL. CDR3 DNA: TGCGCCAGCAGCCATTCGGACAGGCGGATGAACACTGAAGCTTTCTTT. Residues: CASSHSDRRMNTEAFF.

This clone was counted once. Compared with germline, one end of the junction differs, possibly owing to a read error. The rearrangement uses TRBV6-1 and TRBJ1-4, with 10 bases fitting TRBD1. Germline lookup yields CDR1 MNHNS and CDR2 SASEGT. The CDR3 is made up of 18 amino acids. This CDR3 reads CASSEAPTGGLSNEKLFF. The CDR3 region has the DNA TGTGCCAGCAGCGAAGCCCCGACAGGGGGCTTGTCTAATGAAAAACTGTTTTTT.

The DNA of the CDR3 is TGTGCCAGCAGCGGGATACTAGCGGTCCCATCCCTGGAGCAGTTCTTC. Translated, it gives CASSGILAVPSLEQFF. This chain uses TRBV7-8 with TRBJ2-1, with TRBD2 matching 8 bases. The CDR3 totals 16 residues. CDR1 is SGHVS and CDR2 is FQNEAQ in the germline V gene. Germline trimming cut 5 bases from V and 10 bases from J; bases unmatched to any gene: 16. Full variable domain (rest looked up from reference TRBV7-8 and TRBJ2-1): GAGVSQSPRYKVAKRGQDVALRCDPISGHVSLFWYQQALGQGPEFLTYFQNEAQLDKSGLPSDRFFAERPEGSVSTLKIQRTQQEDSAVYLCASSGILAVPSLEQFFGPGTRLTVL.

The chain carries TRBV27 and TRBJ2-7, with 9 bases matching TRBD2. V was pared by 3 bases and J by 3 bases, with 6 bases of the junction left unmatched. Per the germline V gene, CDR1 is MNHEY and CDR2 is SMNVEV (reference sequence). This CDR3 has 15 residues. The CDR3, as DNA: TGTGCCAGCAGTTTTACGAAACTAGCGGGCTACGAGCAGTACTTC. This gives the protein CASSFTKLAGYEQYF.

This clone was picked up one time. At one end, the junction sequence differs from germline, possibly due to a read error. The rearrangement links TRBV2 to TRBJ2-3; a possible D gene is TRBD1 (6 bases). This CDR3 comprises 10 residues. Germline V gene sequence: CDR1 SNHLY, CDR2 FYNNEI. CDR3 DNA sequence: TGTGCCAGCAAACAGGGAATGGGGATTTTT. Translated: CASKQGMGIF. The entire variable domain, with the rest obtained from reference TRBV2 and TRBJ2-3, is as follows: EPEVTQTPSHQVTQMGQEVILRCVPISNHLYFYWYRQILGQKVEFLVSFYNNEISEKSEIFDDQFSVERPDGSNFTLKIRSTKLEDSAMYFCASKQGMGIFGPGTRLTVL.

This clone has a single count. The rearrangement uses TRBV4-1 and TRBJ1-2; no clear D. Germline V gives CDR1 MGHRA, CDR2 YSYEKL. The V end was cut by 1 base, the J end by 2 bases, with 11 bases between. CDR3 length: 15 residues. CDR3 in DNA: TGCGCCAGCAGCCAAGGTTCAGGACTGAACTATGGCTACACCTTC. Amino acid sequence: CASSQGSGLNYGYTF.

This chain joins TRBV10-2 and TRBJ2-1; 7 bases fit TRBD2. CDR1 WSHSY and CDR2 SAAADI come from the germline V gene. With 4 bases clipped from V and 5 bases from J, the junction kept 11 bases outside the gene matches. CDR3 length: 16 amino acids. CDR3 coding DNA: TGCGCCAGCAGTGGTTATAGGCGGGAGATAGACAATGAGCAGTTCTTC. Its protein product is CASSGYRREIDNEQFF.

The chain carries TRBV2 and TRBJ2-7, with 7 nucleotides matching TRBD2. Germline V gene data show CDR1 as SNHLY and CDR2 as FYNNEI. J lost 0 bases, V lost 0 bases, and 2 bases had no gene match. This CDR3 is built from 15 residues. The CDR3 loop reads CASSEALAVSYEQYF. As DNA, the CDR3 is TGTGCCAGCAGTGAAGCTCTAGCGGTCTCCTACGAGCAGTACTTC.

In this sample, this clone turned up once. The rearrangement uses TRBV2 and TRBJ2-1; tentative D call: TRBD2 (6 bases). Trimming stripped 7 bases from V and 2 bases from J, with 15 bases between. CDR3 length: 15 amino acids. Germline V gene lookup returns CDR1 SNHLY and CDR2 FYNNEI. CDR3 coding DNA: TGTGCCAGCACGGGGCTAGCGAGTGCCTACAATGAGCAGTTCTTC. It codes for CASTGLASAYNEQFF.

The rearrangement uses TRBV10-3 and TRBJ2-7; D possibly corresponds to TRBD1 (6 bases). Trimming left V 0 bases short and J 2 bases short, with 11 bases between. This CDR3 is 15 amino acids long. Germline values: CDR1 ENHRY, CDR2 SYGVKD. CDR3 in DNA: TGTGCCATCAGTGAGTCCGGGACACCGACCTACGAGCAGTACTTC. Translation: CAISESGTPTYEQYF.

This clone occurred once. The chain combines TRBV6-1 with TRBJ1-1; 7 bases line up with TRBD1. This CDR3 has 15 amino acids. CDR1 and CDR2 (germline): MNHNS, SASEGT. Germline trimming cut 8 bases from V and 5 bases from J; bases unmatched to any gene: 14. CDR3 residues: CASCVEGASGTEAFF. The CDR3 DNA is TGTGCCAGCTGTGTGGAGGGGGCGTCTGGGACTGAAGCTTTCTTT.

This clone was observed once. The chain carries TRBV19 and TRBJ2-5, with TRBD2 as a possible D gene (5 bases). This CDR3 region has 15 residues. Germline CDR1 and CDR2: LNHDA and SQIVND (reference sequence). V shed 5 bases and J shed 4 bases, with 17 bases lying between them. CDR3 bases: TGTGCCAGTAGTCCGGTGGACTCCCCCGGAGAGACCCAGTACTTC. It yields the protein CASSPVDSPGETQYF.

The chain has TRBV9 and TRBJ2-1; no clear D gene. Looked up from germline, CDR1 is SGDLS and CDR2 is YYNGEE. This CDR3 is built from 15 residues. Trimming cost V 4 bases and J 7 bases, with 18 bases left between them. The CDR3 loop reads CASSSQTGSGNEQFF. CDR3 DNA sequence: TGTGCCAGCAGCTCTCAGACTGGCTCCGGAAATGAGCAGTTCTTC.